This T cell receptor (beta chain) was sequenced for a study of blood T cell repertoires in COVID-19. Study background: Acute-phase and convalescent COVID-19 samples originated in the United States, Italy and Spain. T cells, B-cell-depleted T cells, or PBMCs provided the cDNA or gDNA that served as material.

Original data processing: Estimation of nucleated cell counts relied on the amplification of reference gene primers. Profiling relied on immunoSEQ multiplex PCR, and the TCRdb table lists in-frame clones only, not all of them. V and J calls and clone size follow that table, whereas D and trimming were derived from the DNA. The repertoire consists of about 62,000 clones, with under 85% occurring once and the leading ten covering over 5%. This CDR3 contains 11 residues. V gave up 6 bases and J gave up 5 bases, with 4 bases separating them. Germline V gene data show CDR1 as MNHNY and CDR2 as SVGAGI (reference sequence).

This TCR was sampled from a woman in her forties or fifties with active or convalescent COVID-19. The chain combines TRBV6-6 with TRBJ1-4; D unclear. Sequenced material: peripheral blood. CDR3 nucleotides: TGTGCCAGCAGCGTAAATGAAAAACTGTTTTTT. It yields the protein CASSVNEKLFF.